These 9 T cell receptor beta chains were all obtained from the same sample, sequenced in a study of T cell clonality in common variable immunodeficiency. TCRdb keeps only in-frame clones here, not all; method: immunoSEQ multiplex PCR. The sample presents some 40,000 clones, none singletons. The sequencing input was peripheral blood mononuclear cells. All receptors derive from a person between 18 and 75 years old in good health.

This clone showed up just a few times. The sequenced part of the CDR3 DNA is TGTGCCAGCAGCCCCCCCCTAAGTGATGGC. Its translation: CASSPPLSDG. The entire CDR3 protein reads CASSPPLSDGYTF. This rearrangement joins TRBV7-9 to TRBJ1-2, with D uncertain. The read is 3 residues too short to cover the CDR3 end, so that end is filled in from the germline J gene. From germline, CDR1 is SEHNR and CDR2 FQNEAQ (reference sequence). The ends were cut back, 5 bases at V and 6 bases at J, with 13 bases in the middle. The length of the CDR3 is 13 residues.

This clone was found many times. The sequenced fragment ends 3 residues before the CDR3 boundary, so the rest is inferred from the germline J gene. The V and J genes are TRBV9 and TRBJ1-2; 8 nucleotides match TRBD1. Germline V gives CDR1 SGDLS, CDR2 YYNGEE. The CDR3 is 18 amino acids. The CDR3 is CASSVAARTGSSKEGYTF. The DNA read from the CDR3 is TGTGCCAGCAGCGTAGCCGCGCGGACAGGGTCATCTAAGGAGGGC.

In its sample, this clone was seen many times. The CDR3 is cut off 3 residues early in the read; its end comes from the germline J gene. The chain recombines TRBV14 with TRBJ2-3; D gene unclear. This CDR3 region has 13 residues. Trimming cost V 1 base and J 2 bases, with 4 bases left between them. The germline V gene encodes CDR1 SGHDN and CDR2 FVKESK. The sequenced part of the CDR3 DNA is TGTGCCAGCAGCCAAGTTCTCACAGATACG. Protein sequence: CASSQVLTDT. The complete CDR3 reads CASSQVLTDTQYF.

The covered CDR3 bases are TGTGCCTGGAGTAAGCGGGGTGTCCCCTACAATGAC. Its protein is CAWSKRGVPYND. The full-length CDR3 reads as CAWSKRGVPYNDYTF. J is TRBJ1-2 and V is TRBV30; D not certain. Sequencing ends 3 residues short of the CDR3 end; the germline J gene provides the rest. Germline loops: CDR1 GTSNPN, CDR2 SVGIG (reference sequence). CDR3 size: 15 residues.

This clone showed up just a few times. From the germline J gene comes the end of the CDR3, since the read stops 3 residues before it. V and J are TRBV7-2 and TRBJ1-2; TRBD1 is a possible D gene (5 bases). Trimming stripped 1 base from V and 4 bases from J, with 10 bases between. CDR1 SGHTA and CDR2 FQGNSA come from the germline V gene. The CDR3 loop spans 14 amino acids. CDR3 in amino acids: CASSLETGLYGYTF. The covered CDR3 bases are TGTGCCAGCAGCTTAGAAACAGGTCTCTATGGC.

This clone showed up many times. The read ends 3 residues before the CDR3 terminus; that terminus is restored from the germline J gene. Other DNA sequences of this sample code for an identical CDR3. V and J are TRBV5-1 and TRBJ1-2; 10 nucleotides match TRBD1. The germline CDR1 and CDR2 sequences are SGHRS and YFSETQ. CDR3 size: 15 residues. The CDR3 sequence is CASSFGTGEMGGYTF. The sequenced CDR3 bases are TGCGCCAGCAGCTTCGGGACAGGGGAGATGGGGGGC.

This clone has ten or more counts. The read comes to an end 3 residues before the CDR3 does, leaving the germline J gene to fill in the end. V is TRBV23-1 and J is TRBJ2-3; a weak D match, TRBD2 (6 bases). TRBV23-1 is annotated as an ORF whose role is uncertain. The CDR3 consists of 17 residues. The V end lost 4 bases, the J end lost 2 bases, and 19 bases lay between the germline ends. The CDR3 DNA, read in part, is TGCGCCAGCAGTCTGATAGGGCGGGGCCTCATCACAGATACG. It codes for CASSLIGRGLITDT. The whole CDR3 sequence is CASSLIGRGLITDTQYF.

This clone appeared many times. The CDR3 end falls 3 residues outside the read, so it is completed with the germline J gene. The chain has TRBV5-1 and TRBJ1-6; TRBD1 matches 7 bases. CDR3 length: 15 amino acids. Germline V lookup: CDR1 SGHRS, CDR2 YFSETQ. The V and J ends lost 0 bases and 7 bases, in that order; junction bases with no gene match: 4. Incomplete CDR3 DNA: TGCGCCAGCAGCTTGGAGGAACAGGGGAATTCACCC. It yields the protein CASSLEEQGNSP. In full, the CDR3 reads CASSLEEQGNSPLHF.

This clone was recorded many times. With the read ending 3 residues before the CDR3 end, the germline J gene is used to fill in that end. The chain carries TRBV19 and TRBJ1-2; D unclear. The V gene's germline CDR1 is LNHDA and CDR2 SQIVND (reference sequence). V lost 4 bases to trimming and J lost 2 bases, with 14 bases between them. The CDR3 runs to 15 residues. CDR3 sequence: CASSSEGGLNYGYTF. The covered CDR3 bases are TGTGCCAGTAGTAGCGAAGGAGGGTTAAACTATGGC.